A single sample is the source of the 32 T cell receptor beta chains below, sequenced in a study of early stage breast cancer tumors (dated 2017 in TCRdb). The library relied on the immunoSEQ multiplex PCR assay. TCRdb took this table from immuneACCESS and kept in-frame rearrangements with V and J called. Such tables lack part of the clones; where checked against another copy, unresolved V genes explain under half of the gap, and the rest is unexplained. This sample lists 32,000 or so clones; approximately 72% were detected once. The ten largest clones represent around 35% of the sample. The sequencing input was blood. Every receptor here comes from a person in their fifties with breast cancer.

The chain uses TRBV5-6 and TRBJ2-7, with 11 positions matching TRBD2. Germline CDR1 SGHDT, CDR2 YYEEEE. The V and J ends lost 4 bases and 2 bases, in that order; junction bases with no gene match: 5. The CDR3 is 15 residues long. CDR3 loop: CASSPSGRTTYEQYF. CDR3 DNA: TGTGCCAGCAGCCCTAGCGGGAGGACGACCTACGAGCAGTACTTC.

There are a few counts of this clone. The rearrangement joins TRBV6-5 to TRBJ1-1; no clear D gene. Between the trimmed V and J ends, which lost 3 bases and 1 base, there was a span of 12 bases. CDR3 length equals 15 residues. The germline gives CDR1 MNHEY, CDR2 SVGAGI. The CDR3 DNA is TGTGCCAGCAGTTATAGCCGGGTCGCGAACACTGAAGCTTTCTTT. This sequence encodes CASSYSRVANTEAFF.

This sequence joins TRBV30 and TRBJ1-4, with 8 nucleotides matching TRBD1. Germline-derived CDR1 and CDR2 are GTSNPN and SVGIG (reference sequence). This CDR3 has 13 amino acids. J lost 5 bases, V lost 8 bases, and 7 bases had no gene match. The CDR3 sequence: CARGGQGNEKLFF. The CDR3 region has the DNA TGTGCCCGAGGAGGACAGGGAAATGAAAAACTGTTTTTT. Full variable domain (rest looked up from reference TRBV30 and TRBJ1-4): SQTIHQWPATLVQPVGSPLSLECTVEGTSNPNLYWYRQAAGRGLQLLFYSVGIGQISSEVPQNLSASRPQDRQFILSSKKLLLSDSGFYLCARGGQGNEKLFFGSGTQLSVL.

A few counts support this clone. V gene TRBV6-5 combines with J gene TRBJ1-2; no firm D call. The CDR3 runs 15 residues. Germline V CDR1 and CDR2: MNHEY, SVGAGI. Trimming took 5 bases from V and 8 from J, leaving 21 bases between them. The chain's CDR3 is CASSTADMASGGYTF. CDR3 DNA: TGTGCCAGCAGTACCGCAGACATGGCCTCGGGAGGCTACACCTTC.

The gene calls are TRBV2 and TRBJ2-7, with D uncertain. The CDR3 runs 17 residues. Trimming stripped 5 bases from V and 2 bases from J, with 22 bases between. Germline values: CDR1 SNHLY, CDR2 FYNNEI. The CDR3 bases are TGTGCCAGCAGTACCCGGCAGTCGGGCTTAAGGACCTACGAGCAGTACTTC. It translates to CASSTRQSGLRTYEQYF.

The V and J genes are TRBV6-1 and TRBJ2-5; D is unresolved. Deletions cut 2 bases from V and 6 bases from J, with 10 bases between. Germline CDR1 MNHNS, CDR2 SASEGT. This CDR3 has 13 amino acids. The CDR3 protein is CASSEFILQTQYF. CDR3 DNA: TGTGCCAGCAGTGAATTTATCCTGCAGACCCAGTACTTC.

The chain is built from TRBV29-1 and TRBJ1-6; no firm D call. CDR3 size: 13 residues. CDR1 is SQVTM, CDR2 ANQGSEA, per germline. V was trimmed by 6 bases and J by 5 bases, leaving 11 bases between them. The CDR3 loop reads CSVAPSNNSPLHF. The DNA of the CDR3 is TGCAGCGTCGCCCCCTCGAATAATTCACCCCTCCACTTT.

This clone was recorded a few times. CDR3 region: CASLRDRANTGELFF. CDR3 DNA sequence: TGTGCCAGCTTACGGGACAGGGCGAACACCGGGGAGCTGTTTTTT. The rearrangement joins TRBV2 to TRBJ2-2; 9 positions match TRBD1. The CDR3 runs to 15 residues. The junction had 4 bases not matched to a gene; V was cut back by 8 bases and J by 0 bases. Per the germline V gene, CDR1 is SNHLY and CDR2 is FYNNEI.

The rearrangement links TRBV18 to TRBJ1-2, with D possibly matching TRBD1 (6 bases). Trimming took 3 bases from V and 8 from J, leaving 13 bases between them. The germline V gene has CDR1 KGHSH and CDR2 LQKENI. The CDR3 spans 13 residues. CDR3 coding DNA: TGTGCCAGCTCACCTAGGGGGTCGGAGGGCTACACCTTC. The encoded protein is CASSPRGSEGYTF.

The chain employs TRBV19 and TRBJ2-4, with unresolved D. V was clipped by 4 bases and J by 7 bases, with 17 bases between them. CDR1 is LNHDA and CDR2 is SQIVND in the germline V gene (reference sequence). The CDR3 extends over 15 amino acids. This CDR3 is CASSNGLSENNIQYF. The CDR3 DNA follows: TGTGCCAGTAGTAACGGGCTGTCGGAGAATAACATTCAGTACTTC.

The chain joins TRBV29-1 to TRBJ2-7; D is perhaps TRBD1 (7 bases). Trimming removed 5 bases from V and 1 base from J, with 12 bases in between. The CDR3 loop spans 13 amino acids. CDR1 and CDR2 from the germline V gene are SQVTM and ANQGSEA. CDR3 loop: CSVRQGGSYEQYF. DNA of the CDR3: TGCAGCGTTAGGCAGGGGGGATCCTACGAGCAGTACTTC.

The chain is built from TRBV11-3 and TRBJ2-1; no clear D. Germline loops: CDR1 SGHNT, CDR2 YENEEA. The CDR3 totals 13 residues. Between the trimmed V and J ends, which lost 2 bases and 3 bases, there was a span of 5 bases. Here the CDR3 reads CASSLNSYNEQFF. The CDR3 DNA is TGTGCCAGCAGCTTAAACAGCTACAATGAGCAGTTCTTC.

The J gene is TRBJ2-3, the V gene TRBV4-1, with D hard to call. The germline gives CDR1 MGHRA, CDR2 YSYEKL. V was trimmed by 2 bases and J by 1 base, leaving 13 bases between them. This CDR3 comprises 16 residues. This CDR3 is CASSQMASVRTDTQYF. CDR3 nucleotides: TGCGCCAGCAGCCAAATGGCGAGCGTCCGCACAGATACGCAGTATTTT.

The rearrangement links TRBV11-2 to TRBJ2-7, with 7 positions matching TRBD1. J gave up 3 bases and V 0 bases, and 5 bases lay outside the gene matches. This CDR3 has 15 amino acids. CDR1 and CDR2 from the germline V gene are SGHAT and FQNNGV. The CDR3 DNA reads as TGTGCCAGCAGCTTAGATTGGACAGGTTACTACGAGCAGTACTTC. Translation: CASSLDWTGYYEQYF.

This chain links TRBV2 with TRBJ2-5, with D hard to call. The V end lost 3 bases, the J end lost 5 bases, and 7 bases lay between the germline ends. The germline V gene has CDR1 SNHLY and CDR2 FYNNEI. CDR3 length equals 12 residues. The CDR3 region is CASSDLPETQYF. CDR3 nucleotides: TGTGCCAGCAGTGACCTCCCGGAGACCCAGTACTTC.

This chain connects TRBV16 to TRBJ2-7; 7 nucleotides line up with TRBD1. CDR1 is KGHSY and CDR2 is FQNENV in the germline V gene. J lost 3 bases, V lost 4 bases, and 6 bases had no gene match. The CDR3 length is 14 residues. The CDR3 protein is CASSPPGQLYEQYF. The CDR3 bases are TGTGCCAGCAGCCCCCCGGGACAGCTCTACGAGCAGTACTTC. Based on the CDR3 plus reference TRBV16 and TRBJ2-7, the full variable domain is GEEVAQTPKHLVRGEGQKAKLYCAPIKGHSYVFWYQQVLKNEFKFLISFQNENVFDETGMPKERFSAKCLPNSPCSLEIQATKLEDSAVYFCASSPPGQLYEQYFGPGTRLTVT.

The rearrangement joins TRBV5-4 to TRBJ2-3; 11 bases match TRBD2. Per the germline V gene, CDR1 is SGHNT and CDR2 is YYREEE (reference sequence). The CDR3 covers 15 residues. Unmatched junction bases numbered 5, after V lost 4 bases and J lost 4 bases. The CDR3 coding sequence is TGTGCCAGCAGCCGAATAGCGGGAGGGGCAGATACGCAGTATTTT. It translates to CASSRIAGGADTQYF.

The V call is TRBV6-5, the J call TRBJ2-2; D not resolved. V was shortened by 2 bases and J by 5 bases, with 9 bases between the two germline ends. The germline gives CDR1 MNHEY, CDR2 SVGAGI. This CDR3 is built from 14 residues. CDR3 residues: CASSYLLGTGELFF. CDR3 coding DNA: TGTGCCAGCAGTTACCTGCTAGGAACCGGGGAGCTGTTTTTT.

The chain recombines TRBV19 with TRBJ1-5; a weak D match, TRBD1 (6 bases). The V and J ends lost 10 bases and 0 bases respectively, with 16 bases between them. This CDR3 has 15 residues. The germline V gene has CDR1 LNHDA and CDR2 SQIVND (reference sequence). In DNA, the CDR3 is TGTGCCACCGCCCCGACAGGATATAGCAATCAGCCCCAGCATTTT. Translation gives CATAPTGYSNQPQHF.

This clone showed up just once. The chain recombines TRBV27 with TRBJ1-1; D is unclear. The germline gives CDR1 MNHEY, CDR2 SMNVEV (reference sequence). This CDR3 spans 14 amino acids. Trimming removed 4 bases at V and 9 bases at J, with 18 bases between. The DNA for the CDR3 is TGTGCCAGCAGTTCTGCAAGAAGGTCGAGGAAAGCTTTCTTT. This encodes CASSSARRSRKAFF.

The chain employs TRBV2 and TRBJ1-2; 8 bases agree with TRBD1. Germline V gene data show CDR1 as SNHLY and CDR2 as FYNNEI. The CDR3 length is 15 residues. With V trimmed by 4 bases and J by 8 bases, 12 bases remained unmatched. CDR3 amino acids: CASSADSQGVIGYTF. The CDR3 nucleotides read TGTGCCAGCAGTGCGGACTCACAGGGGGTGATCGGCTACACCTTC.

This clone was observed a handful of times. The chain is built from TRBV4-1 and TRBJ1-1; 8 positions agree with TRBD1. Germline loops: CDR1 MGHRA, CDR2 YSYEKL. V shed 3 bases and J 4 bases; nucleotides not matched to a gene: 4. This CDR3 is 14 amino acids long. CDR3 loop: CASSQIQGVTEAFF. The CDR3 DNA reads as TGCGCCAGCAGCCAGATACAGGGGGTCACTGAAGCTTTCTTT.

The chain links TRBV7-9 to TRBJ2-1; 10 bases are a match to TRBD2. Germline loops: CDR1 SEHNR, CDR2 FQNEAQ (reference sequence). V shed 0 bases, J shed 4 bases, and the junction held 3 bases outside the gene matches. The CDR3 is made up of 16 amino acids. The CDR3 reads CASSLAIAGGYNEQFF. In DNA form, the CDR3 reads TGTGCCAGCAGCTTAGCTATAGCGGGAGGATACAATGAGCAGTTCTTC.

V is TRBV27 and J is TRBJ2-3; 14 nucleotides line up with TRBD2. The CDR3 covers 16 residues. V lost 6 bases, J lost 5 bases, and 7 bases stayed unmatched. CDR1 and CDR2 from the germline V gene are MNHEY and SMNVEV (reference sequence). CDR3 protein: CASSPGTSGSKDTQYF. For the CDR3, the DNA is TGTGCCAGCAGCCCCGGGACTAGCGGGAGTAAAGATACGCAGTATTTT.

V and J are TRBV7-3 and TRBJ2-1; D is possibly TRBD1 (6 bases). The CDR3 totals 12 residues. Trimming stripped 5 bases from V and 7 bases from J, with 9 bases between. The germline V gene encodes CDR1 SGHTA and CDR2 FQGTGA. CDR3 nucleotide sequence: TGTGCCAGCAGCCCGACAGGTAATGAGCAGTTCTTC. Amino acids: CASSPTGNEQFF.

J is TRBJ2-1 and V is TRBV9, with 7 bases lining up with TRBD2. This CDR3 spans 17 amino acids. From germline, CDR1 is SGDLS and CDR2 YYNGEE. The J segment lost 0 bases and the V segment lost 6 bases, leaving 12 bases of the junction unmatched. The CDR3 reads CASTPSGLFDSYNEQFF. CDR3 sequence (DNA): TGTGCCAGCACCCCTAGCGGCCTTTTTGACTCCTACAATGAGCAGTTCTTC.

The chain links TRBV30 to TRBJ1-5; D possibly corresponds to TRBD1 (6 bases). In germline, CDR1 is GTSNPN, CDR2 SVGIG (reference sequence). CDR3 length: 15 amino acids. The V and J ends lost 0 bases and 4 bases respectively, with 13 bases between them. Written as DNA, the CDR3 is TGTGCCTGGAGTGTACGGCAAGGGGGAAATCAGCCCCAGCATTTT. Translated, it gives CAWSVRQGGNQPQHF.

The V call is TRBV6-6, the J call TRBJ2-7; D ambiguous. Germline lookup yields CDR1 MNHNY and CDR2 SVGAGI (reference sequence). Trimming took 1 base from V and 1 from J, leaving 5 bases between them. There are 13 residues in the CDR3. CDR3 amino acids: CASSYWQSYEQYF. As DNA, the CDR3 is TGTGCCAGCAGTTACTGGCAGTCCTACGAGCAGTACTTC.

The V call is TRBV5-5, the J call TRBJ2-2, with 11 bases matching TRBD2. The V segment lost 2 bases and the J segment 4 bases; nucleotides outside the gene matches: 7. The CDR3 sequence is 17 residues long. Germline V gives CDR1 SGHKS, CDR2 YYEKEE (reference sequence). CDR3 DNA: TGTGCCAGCAGCTTCCTAACTAGCGGGAGTAGCACCGGGGAGCTGTTTTTT. Protein: CASSFLTSGSSTGELFF.

This clone was observed at least ten times. At one of its ends the junction is not consistent with the germline gene, which may arise from a read error. This sequence joins TRBV19 and TRBJ1-1, with D possibly being TRBD1 (5 bases). CDR3 size: 12 residues. CDR1 and CDR2 from the germline V gene are LNHDA and SQIVND (reference sequence). The CDR3 is CASSIGRALVVF. DNA for the CDR3: TGTGCCAGTAGTATAGGCAGGGCATTAGTGGTGTTT.

This rearrangement joins TRBV19 to TRBJ2-5; TRBD2 aligns across 7 bases. The J call could be wrong; TRBJ2-7 is a better fit for the DNA end. Germline V gives CDR1 LNHDA, CDR2 SQIVND (reference sequence). The CDR3 length is 13 residues. The CDR3 DNA reads as TGTGCCAGTAGTCCAGCGGGACTTCGCGAGCAGTACTTC. This gives the protein CASSPAGLREQYF.

This clone turned up a few times. The chain is built from TRBV6-1 and TRBJ2-7; D uncertain. This CDR3 contains 10 residues. Trimming left V 8 bases short and J 3 bases short, with 5 bases between. CDR1 is MNHNS, CDR2 SASEGT, per germline. CDR3 in amino acids: CASEDYEQYF. The CDR3 coding sequence is TGTGCCAGCGAGGACTACGAGCAGTACTTC.